This T cell receptor (beta chain) was recorded in a study of breast tumors, draining lymph nodes, adjacent tissues. V was clipped by 5 bases and J by 5 bases, with 18 bases between them. The CDR3 has 15 amino acids. In germline, CDR1 is SGHAT, CDR2 FQNNGV. Broader study findings: That most tumor T cells come from lymph nodes remained unproven. Luminal-like breast cancer showed significantly greater tumor-nontumor repertoire similarity than basal-like breast cancer did. Tumor TCR diversity was below lymph nodes but above nontumor tissue. Most tumor T cells seemingly derive from lymph node, then expand in tumor.

Regarding this clonotype: Its matching antigen is unknown.

The lymph nodes were axillary draining lymph nodes from breast cancer patients. TCRdb reprocessed the multiplex PCR reads with MiXCR, giving one entry per CDR3 protein. The sample holds 150,000 to 200,000 distinct CDR3 sequences; 30% to 35% are singletons and the top ten take 4.3%. The chain couples TRBV11-2 to TRBJ1-1; D uncertain. Sequencing used axillary lymph node tissue. The TCR was taken from a female donor with breast cancer. Some clones in this sample may be carry-over from other donors' samples. The CDR3 DNA sequence: TGTGCCAGCAGCCCCCGACGAGAGTTCCAAACTGAAGCTTTCTTT. Encoded protein: CASSPRREFQTEAFF.